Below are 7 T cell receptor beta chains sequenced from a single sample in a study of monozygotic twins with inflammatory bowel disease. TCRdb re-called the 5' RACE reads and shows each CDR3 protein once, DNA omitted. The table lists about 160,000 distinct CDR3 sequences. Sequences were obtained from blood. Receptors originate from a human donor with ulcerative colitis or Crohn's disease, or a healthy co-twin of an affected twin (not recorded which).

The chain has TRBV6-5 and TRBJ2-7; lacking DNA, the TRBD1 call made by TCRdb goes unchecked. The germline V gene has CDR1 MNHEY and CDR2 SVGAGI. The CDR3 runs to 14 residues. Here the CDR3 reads CASSFDRESYEQYF.

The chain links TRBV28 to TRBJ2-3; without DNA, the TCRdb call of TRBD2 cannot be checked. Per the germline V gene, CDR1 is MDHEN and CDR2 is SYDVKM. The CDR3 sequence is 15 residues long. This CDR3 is CASSLEGDFTDTQYF.

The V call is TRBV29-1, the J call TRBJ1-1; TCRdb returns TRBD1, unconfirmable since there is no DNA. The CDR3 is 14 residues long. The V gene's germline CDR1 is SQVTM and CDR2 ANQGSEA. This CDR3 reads CSVRTGGTNTEAFF.

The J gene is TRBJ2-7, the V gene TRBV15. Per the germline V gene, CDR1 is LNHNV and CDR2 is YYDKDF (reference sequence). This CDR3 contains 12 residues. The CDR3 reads CATSVGSSEQYF.

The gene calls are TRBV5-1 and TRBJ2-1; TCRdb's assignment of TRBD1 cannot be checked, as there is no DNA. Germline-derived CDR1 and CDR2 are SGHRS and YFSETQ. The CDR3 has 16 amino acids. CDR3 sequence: CASSDRDQSSYNEQFF.

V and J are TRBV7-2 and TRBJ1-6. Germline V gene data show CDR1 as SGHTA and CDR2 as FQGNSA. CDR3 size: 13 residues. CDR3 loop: CASSSAMSSPLHF.

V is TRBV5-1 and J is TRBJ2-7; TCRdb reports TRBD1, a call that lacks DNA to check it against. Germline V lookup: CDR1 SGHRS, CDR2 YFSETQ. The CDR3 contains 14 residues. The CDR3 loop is CASSFPGMTYEQYF.